This T cell receptor beta chain was retrieved from a study of response to subunit inactivated influenza vaccine. Each CDR3 protein gets one entry after TCRdb re-called the RT-PCR reads with MiXCR. Of a few hundred thousand distinct CDR3 sequences in the sample, approximately 14% were seen once. The CDR3 extends over 17 amino acids. Overall study results and limits: The authors put forward the suggestion that each seasonal influenza vaccination may bring in only a limited number of new T cells.

Ten or more counts support this clonotype. The antigen remains unidentified. The receptor's source is a man aged 45-65 years who received an inactivated influenza vaccine. The sample consisted of PBMCs from blood, taken about 11 days after vaccination. The V gene is TRBV21-1, the J gene TRBJ2-5; the table's D gene call, TRBD2, was not cross checked with the DNA. TRBV21-1 is shown as a pseudogene. The CDR3 region has the DNA TGTGCCAGCAGCTCCCGGACTAGCGGGAGGGGGCAAGAGACCCAGTACTTC. Protein sequence: CASSSRTSGRGQETQYF.